A single sample gave rise to the 27 T cell receptor beta chains below, sequenced in a study of tumor-infiltrating lymphocytes in primary liver carcinoma. Total RNA and DNA came together from around 20-30 mg of bulk tissue without cell sorting. Synthesis of TCR beta cDNA was carried out from 450 to 500 ng total RNA with a constant-region primer. The TCR beta library was amplified through three nested multiplex PCR rounds in a modified ARM-PCR procedure. With TRBV1-TRBV30 forward primers and a C-beta reverse primer, the first two PCR rounds were run for around 10 cycles each. TCRdb re-called the multiplex PCR reads with MiXCR, one entry per CDR3 protein. Found here are about 37,000 distinct CDR3 sequences, roughly 80% of them singletons; the top ten hold around two fifths. The sample was tumor-adjacent normal liver tissue. All receptors come from a man aged 35-49 years with primary liver carcinoma and hepatitis B virus infection.

With regard to this clonotype: The final CDR3 position lacks the conserved phenylalanine or tryptophan, pointing to a likely read error. The gene calls are TRBV11-1 and TRBJ2-7, with TRBD2 as a possible D gene (6 bases). The CDR3 spans 13 residues. V shed 9 bases and J shed 2 bases, with 14 bases lying between them. In germline, CDR1 is SGHAT, CDR2 FQDESV (reference sequence). The CDR3 DNA reads as TGTGCCAGTGGGGGGAAGCGAACCTACGAGCAGTACCTC. Protein: CASGGKRTYEQYL.

As concerns this clonotype: Relative to the germline gene, one junction end is altered; a read error may explain this. The chain uses TRBV4-3 and TRBJ1-2, with a weak D call TRBD1 (5 bases). CDR1 LGHNA and CDR2 YSLEER come from the germline V gene. The CDR3 length is 15 residues. This chain's CDR3 is CASSLDRGKNYGYIF. CDR3 nucleotide sequence: TGCGCCAGCAGCCTCGATAGGGGAAAGAACTATGGCTACATCTTC.

Notes on this clonotype: The junction differs from germline at one of its ends, possibly a read error. The chain carries TRBV6-5 and TRBJ1-2, with D maybe TRBD1 (5 bases). From germline, CDR1 is MNHEY and CDR2 SVGAGI. CDR3 length: 14 amino acids. The CDR3 DNA follows: TGTGCCAGCAGACCCGGGACGGCTGAGTTGGCCTACATCTTC. This encodes CASRPGTAELAYIF.

Remarks on this clonotype: The junction and the germline gene differ at one end; a read error may be behind it. The CDR3 region has the DNA TGCATCAGCAGCCAAGATGGCAGCCTAGCCAAAGACATTCAGTACTTC. Translation gives CISSQDGSLAKDIQYF. The chain couples TRBV4-3 to TRBJ2-4; the D gene is possibly TRBD2 (5 bases). Germline V gene lookup returns CDR1 LGHNA and CDR2 YSLEER. This CDR3 is 16 amino acids long.

As to this clonotype: A junction end diverges from the germline sequence, so it may reflect a read error. V gene TRBV5-1 combines with J gene TRBJ1-3; D is unclear. This CDR3 comprises 16 residues. CDR1 and CDR2 (germline): SGHRS, YFSETQ. The CDR3 DNA is TGCGCAAGCAGCTTGAACGGGCAGAACCCTGGAAACACCATATATTTT. It codes for CASSLNGQNPGNTIYF.

To note about this clonotype: Lacking the conserved final phenylalanine or tryptophan, this CDR3 likely reflects a read error. The genes are TRBV6-2 or TRBV6-3 and TRBJ2-2; TRBD1 agrees at 10 bases. In germline, CDR1 is MNHEY, CDR2 SVGEGT. The CDR3 is made up of 15 amino acids. The CDR3 is CANTSGTGDTGGLFL. As DNA, the CDR3 is TGTGCCAACACCTCCGGGACAGGGGACACCGGGGGGCTGTTTCTT.

As to this clonotype: The junction departs from the called germline gene at one end, perhaps through a read error. The rearrangement joins TRBV2 to TRBJ1-4, with a weak D call TRBD1 (6 bases). The CDR3 runs 14 residues. The germline gives CDR1 SNHLY, CDR2 FYNNEI. The CDR3 sequence: CASSVSRGGEKLLF. CDR3 sequence (DNA): TGTGCCAGCAGTGTTTCCAGGGGTGGTGAAAAACTGCTTTTT.

Note on this clonotype: The conserved closing phenylalanine or tryptophan is absent in this CDR3, likely reflecting a read error. The chain joins TRBV6-6 to TRBJ1-4, with D tentatively TRBD1 (6 bases). V lost 8 bases and J 7 bases, leaving 17 bases between the germline ends. The length of the CDR3 is 14 residues. The V gene's germline CDR1 is MNHNY and CDR2 SVGAGI (reference sequence). Here the CDR3 reads CASHPRGLFEKLFY. CDR3 in DNA: TGTGCCAGCCATCCCCGGGGGCTGTTTGAAAAACTGTTTTAT.

This clonotype is classed as medium-sized (0.01 to 0.1%). CDR3 coding DNA: TGTGCCAGCAGTTACTCGGAGGGCTGGCAGCCCCAGCATTTT. This codes for CASSYSEGWQPQHF. This chain links TRBV6-6 with TRBJ1-5; D is unclear. The V and J ends lost 0 bases and 7 bases respectively, with 10 bases between them. CDR3 length: 14 residues. The germline V gene has CDR1 MNHNY and CDR2 SVGAGI (reference sequence).

The chain recombines TRBV6-2 or TRBV6-3 with TRBJ2-5; possibly TRBD1 for D (6 bases). The germline V gene encodes CDR1 MNHEY and CDR2 SVGEGT. V was clipped by 4 bases and J by 10 bases, with 25 bases between them. The length of the CDR3 is 16 residues. This CDR3 is CASSFGTSEKKWGQYF. The CDR3 DNA sequence: TGTGCCAGCAGTTTCGGGACATCAGAGAAAAAGTGGGGCCAGTACTTC.

About this clonotype: A read error is possible here, since a much larger clone lies one base away. The chain uses TRBV6-5 and TRBJ1-2; D not resolved. Trimming cost V 1 base and J 3 bases, with 6 bases left between them. The CDR3 contains 13 residues. The germline gives CDR1 MNHEY, CDR2 SVGAGI. DNA for the CDR3: TGTGCCAGCAGTTACTACACTTACTATGGCTACACCTTC. Protein sequence: CASSYYTYYGYTF.

A word on this clonotype: One end of the junction does not line up with germline, which may come from a read error. The chain is built from TRBV6-2 or TRBV6-3 and TRBJ2-7; 8 nucleotides line up with TRBD2. The germline CDR1 and CDR2 sequences are MNHEY and SVGEGT. The CDR3 is 14 amino acids. CDR3 sequence: CACSYSTSAYAQNF. For the CDR3, the DNA is TGTGCCTGCAGTTACTCGACTAGCGCCTACGCGCAGAACTTC.

Details on this clonotype: Relative to the germline gene, one junction end is altered; a read error may explain this. The chain recombines TRBV6-2 or TRBV6-3 with TRBJ2-7, with D possibly TRBD2 on 5 matching bases. In germline, CDR1 is MNHEY, CDR2 SVGEGT. This CDR3 is 16 amino acids long. The CDR3 loop reads CVSSYGITGSVYEQYF. In DNA form, the CDR3 reads TGTGTCAGCAGTTACGGAATAACGGGGAGTGTATACGAACAGTACTTC.

The chain recombines TRBV29-1 with TRBJ2-1; no firm D call. The CDR3 consists of 14 residues. Looked up from germline, CDR1 is SQVTM and CDR2 is ANQGSEA. With 7 bases removed from V and 13 bases from J, the gap between germline ends came to 26 bases. In DNA form, the CDR3 reads TGCAGCGCCCCGGATGGCTGCCGGGTAGGAGAACAGTTCTTC. It is translated as CSAPDGCRVGEQFF.

V usage is TRBV12-3 or TRBV12-4 and J usage is TRBJ2-5; no clear D. V lost 2 bases and J 0 bases, leaving 1 base between the germline ends. The CDR3 contains 12 residues. The CDR3 sequence: CASSLNQETQYF. CDR3 in DNA: TGTGCCAGCAGTTTAAACCAAGAGACCCAGTACTTC.

Points on this clonotype: This is likely a read error, given that the CDR3 carries no conserved phenylalanine or tryptophan at its end. The rearrangement joins TRBV5-1 to TRBJ2-7; TRBD1 matches 9 bases. Germline CDR1 SGHRS, CDR2 YFSETQ. This CDR3 has 16 amino acids. The CDR3 nucleotides are TGCGCCAGCAGCTTATTAACAGGGGGCTCGGGGTACGAACAGTACTAC. Protein sequence: CASSLLTGGSGYEQYY.

In the case of this clonotype: Mismatch with germline at one junction end may stem from a read error. The rearrangement uses TRBV29-1 and TRBJ2-5; TRBD1 aligns across 11 bases. This CDR3 has 15 amino acids. Germline V gives CDR1 SQVTM, CDR2 ANQGSEA. The CDR3 sequence is CSVEADRGRAETLNF. The CDR3 nucleotides are TGCAGCGTTGAAGCGGACAGGGGGCGAGCAGAGACCCTGAACTTT.

This sequence joins TRBV11-2 and TRBJ1-1; tentative D call: TRBD1 (6 bases). The CDR3 has 13 residues. Germline lookup yields CDR1 SGHAT and CDR2 FQNNGV. This CDR3 reads CPSSQGLDTEAFF. DNA of the CDR3: TGTCCTAGCAGCCAGGGGTTGGACACTGAAGCTTTCTTT.

Comment on this clonotype: Compared with germline, one end of the junction differs, possibly owing to a read error. CDR3 in amino acids: CVSSQEVTGGTEVFF. In DNA, the CDR3 is TGTGTCAGCAGCCAAGAGGTAACAGGGGGCACTGAAGTTTTCTTT. The chain employs TRBV4-2 and TRBJ1-1; TRBD1 matches at 9 bases. The CDR3 length is 15 residues. Germline-derived CDR1 and CDR2 are LGHNA and YNFKEQ.

As for this clonotype: The CDR3 carries no conserved terminal phenylalanine or tryptophan, so it likely arises from a read error. The chain links TRBV10-3 to TRBJ2-1, with D hard to call. CDR1 and CDR2 (germline): ENHRY, SYGVKD. This CDR3 has 16 residues. The CDR3 DNA reads as TGTGCCATCAGAGACCTTCCGACTGTCTCCCACAATGAGCAGTTCTAC. It encodes CAIRDLPTVSHNEQFY.

This chain links TRBV10-3 with TRBJ2-5, with unresolved D. The germline gives CDR1 ENHRY, CDR2 SYGVKD. CDR3 length equals 16 residues. The CDR3 reads CVTETEKSTRKETQYF. CDR3 bases: TGTGTCACCGAAACCGAGAAGTCGACAAGAAAAGAGACCCAGTACTTC.

This clonotype was observed a single time. The V and J genes are TRBV28 and TRBJ2-7, with D possibly TRBD1 on 5 matching bases. Germline CDR1 and CDR2: MDHEN and SYDVKM. The CDR3 runs 15 residues. V was trimmed by 2 bases and J by 7 bases, leaving 18 bases between them. The CDR3 is CASSLKGQGSVEQYF. The CDR3 region has the DNA TGTGCCAGCAGTTTAAAAGGGCAGGGAAGTGTTGAGCAGTACTTC.

As regards this clonotype: The junction shows a germline mismatch at one end, possibly a read error. The V and J genes are TRBV5-1 and TRBJ2-4, with 10 bases identical to TRBD1. CDR1 and CDR2 (germline): SGHRS, YFSETQ. The CDR3 is 14 residues long. Written as DNA, the CDR3 is TGCACCAGCAGCCTGGGGGACAGGGGTAATTCCGCGTACTTC. Protein: CTSSLGDRGNSAYF. The entire variable domain, with the rest obtained from reference TRBV5-1 and TRBJ2-4, is as follows: KAGVTQTPRYLIKTRGQQVTLSCSPISGHRSVSWYQQTPGQGLQFLFEYFSETQRNKGNFPGRFSGRQFSNSRSEMNVSTLELGDSALYLCTSSLGDRGNSAYFGAGTRLSVL.

For this clonotype: One junction end does not reproduce the germline sequence, and a read error may be involved. This chain uses TRBV29-1 with TRBJ1-1; D is perhaps TRBD1 (5 bases). The germline CDR1 and CDR2 sequences are SQVTM and ANQGSEA. This CDR3 region has 15 residues. CDR3 nucleotide sequence: TGCAGCGGGGGCCAGGAAGGCTATCATAACACTGGAGCTTTCTTT. Its protein is CSGGQEGYHNTGAFF. Using reference TRBV29-1 and TRBJ1-1 for the parts outside the CDR3, the full variable domain is SAVISQKPSRDICQRGTSLTIQCQVDSQVTMMFWYRQQPGQSLTLIATANQGSEATYESGFVIDKFPISRPNLTFSTLTVSNMSPEDSSIYLCSGGQEGYHNTGAFFGQGTRLTVV.

Concerning this clonotype itself: The final CDR3 position lacks the conserved phenylalanine or tryptophan, pointing to a likely read error. The DNA is left out, because the CDR3 cannot be placed on it with certainty; the CDR3 is given as TCRdb lists it. V gene TRBV6-2 or TRBV6-3 combines with J gene TRBJ1-1. Germline-derived CDR1 and CDR2 are MNHEY and SVGEGT. The CDR3 is 12 amino acids long, termini counted. CDR3 amino acids: CASSYRQRQVFL.

A note on this clonotype: The germline gene is not matched at one end of the junction; a read error may be the cause. The V and J genes are TRBV29-1 and TRBJ2-1; D is tentatively TRBD1 or TRBD2 (6 bases each). This CDR3 has 14 residues. CDR1 and CDR2 from the germline V gene are SQVTM and ANQGSEA. The CDR3: CSTQAWGATNERFF. Here the CDR3 DNA reads TGCAGCACCCAGGCATGGGGGGCTACAAATGAGCGGTTCTTC.

A remark on this clonotype: The conserved phenylalanine or tryptophan normally closing the CDR3 is absent here, so this likely arose from a read error. The rearrangement uses TRBV28 and TRBJ1-5, with 9 nucleotides matching TRBD1. Germline assignment: CDR1 MDHEN and CDR2 SYDVKM. The CDR3 sequence is 14 residues long. The CDR3 reads CASSLTGGTRPQHI. DNA for the CDR3: TGCGCCAGCAGTTTGACAGGGGGAACGCGGCCCCAGCATATT.